One sample yielded the 28 T cell receptor beta chains listed below, sequenced in a study of blood T cell repertoires in COVID-19 (dated by TCRdb to between 2020 and 2021). Receptor amplification or capture employed the immunoSEQ multiplex PCR assay. In TCRdb, the immuneACCESS table is reduced to in-frame sequences with V and J assigned. These tables do not hold every clone; where another copy was compared, an unresolved V gene accounts for under half, and the others remain unexplained. The sample table contains about 330,000 clones; only one count was recorded for about 83% of them. The ten largest clones take up roughly 1.1% of the sample. Sequences were obtained from peripheral blood. Receptors were obtained from a woman aged 45-65 years with acute or convalescent COVID-19.

The chain employs TRBV28 and TRBJ2-5; D not certain. Germline V gene sequence: CDR1 MDHEN, CDR2 SYDVKM. This CDR3 comprises 14 residues. V gave up 5 bases and J gave up 4 bases, with 14 bases separating them. The CDR3 DNA is TGTGCCAGCAGTATTAACGGAGACGGAGAGACCCAGTACTTC. Protein sequence: CASSINGDGETQYF.

The chain uses TRBV6-1 and TRBJ2-2; perhaps TRBD1 as D (6 bases). Trimming left V 2 bases short and J 0 bases short, with 7 bases between. The V gene's germline CDR1 is MNHNS and CDR2 SASEGT. The CDR3 runs 15 residues. CDR3 sequence: CASSERQANTGELFF. The DNA for the CDR3 is TGTGCCAGCAGTGAAAGACAGGCGAACACCGGGGAGCTGTTTTTT.

This chain connects TRBV5-1 to TRBJ1-4, with TRBD1 as a possible D gene (5 bases). In germline, CDR1 is SGHRS, CDR2 YFSETQ. The CDR3 contains 15 residues. V was clipped by 4 bases and J by 7 bases, with 17 bases between them. The CDR3 here is CASSPVGGFAEKLFF. The CDR3 nucleotides are TGCGCCAGCAGCCCGGTGGGGGGTTTCGCTGAAAAACTGTTTTTT.

The chain is built from TRBV7-8 and TRBJ2-5; D perhaps matches TRBD2 (6 bases). CDR1 and CDR2 (germline): SGHVS, FQNEAQ. The ends were cut back, 1 base at V and 6 bases at J, with 15 bases in the middle. The CDR3 has 15 amino acids. DNA for the CDR3: TGTGCCAGCAGCTTAGACGCGCGGGGACGCCAGACCCAGTACTTC. This codes for CASSLDARGRQTQYF.

The chain recombines TRBV2 with TRBJ1-5, with 10 positions matching TRBD1. Germline V gene data show CDR1 as SNHLY and CDR2 as FYNNEI. The CDR3 extends over 14 amino acids. Losses at the gene ends were 6 bases for V and 7 bases for J; bases not matched to a gene: 6. CDR3 region: CASSGTGAGQPQHF. Here the CDR3 DNA reads TGTGCCAGCAGCGGGACAGGGGCCGGACAGCCCCAGCATTTT.

The CDR3, as DNA: TGCAGCGTTGCAAGGCAGGGGAACACTGAAGCTTTCTTT. It yields the protein CSVARQGNTEAFF. The rearrangement links TRBV29-1 to TRBJ1-1; tentatively, D is TRBD1 (5 bases). The V end was cut by 4 bases, the J end by 1 base, with 10 bases between. This CDR3 comprises 13 residues. Germline assignment: CDR1 SQVTM and CDR2 ANQGSEA.

The chain employs TRBV5-1 and TRBJ2-3, with no clear D. The germline V gene encodes CDR1 SGHRS and CDR2 YFSETQ. The CDR3 runs to 13 residues. The ends were cut back, 1 base at V and 6 bases at J, with 9 bases in the middle. The DNA for the CDR3 is TGCGCCAGCAGCTTGCCCGGTTTCGATACGCAGTATTTT. This sequence encodes CASSLPGFDTQYF.

This clone was seen just once. This rearrangement joins TRBV12-3 or TRBV12-4 to TRBJ2-2; tentatively, D is TRBD1 (5 bases). This CDR3 spans 13 amino acids. Trimming pared 6 bases from V and 11 bases from J, leaving 16 bases between. CDR3 DNA: TGTGCCAGCAGACAACAAATCCAGGGAGAGCTGTTTTTT. Its protein is CASRQQIQGELFF.

This chain joins TRBV19 and TRBJ1-2; D might be TRBD1 (5 bases). V was shortened by 6 bases and J by 5 bases, with 13 bases between the two germline ends. The germline CDR1 and CDR2 sequences are LNHDA and SQIVND (reference sequence). The CDR3 covers 13 residues. The CDR3 nucleotides are TGTGCCAGTAGAACGGAACAGGAGTATGGCTACACCTTC. Translated, it gives CASRTEQEYGYTF. Together with reference TRBV19 and TRBJ1-2, the CDR3 gives the full variable domain: DGGITQSPKYLFRKEGQNVTLSCEQNLNHDAMYWYRQDPGQGLRLIYYSQIVNDFQKGDIAEGYSVSREKKESFPLTVTSAQKNPTAFYLCASRTEQEYGYTFGSGTRLTVV.

V and J are TRBV24-1 and TRBJ2-1; TRBD2 might be the D (6 bases). Deletions cut 5 bases from V and 6 bases from J, with 19 bases between. CDR1 is KGHDR, CDR2 SFDVKD, per germline. The CDR3 sequence is 16 residues long. CDR3 bases: TGTGCCACCAGTGGGCTTCTCGGGACTGCCTTCAATGAGCAGTTCTTC. It is translated as CATSGLLGTAFNEQFF.

The V and J genes are TRBV19 and TRBJ1-2; 7 bases are shared with TRBD1. This CDR3 has 15 residues. J was trimmed by 6 bases and V by 7 bases; bases with no gene match: 14. Germline CDR1 LNHDA, CDR2 SQIVND (reference sequence). The CDR3 region has the DNA TGTGCCAGTAATCGACCCCCCGGGACAGAAAATGGCTACACCTTC. It codes for CASNRPPGTENGYTF. Variable domain in full (rest from reference TRBV19 and TRBJ1-2): DGGITQSPKYLFRKEGQNVTLSCEQNLNHDAMYWYRQDPGQGLRLIYYSQIVNDFQKGDIAEGYSVSREKKESFPLTVTSAQKNPTAFYLCASNRPPGTENGYTFGSGTRLTVV.

This clone turned up a few times. V usage is TRBV3-1 (or the pseudogene TRBV3-2) and J usage is TRBJ1-2, with TRBD1 as a possible D gene (5 bases). Germline CDR1 is LGHDT and CDR2 is YNNKEL (reference sequence). The CDR3 covers 12 residues. The ends were cut back, 6 bases at V and 8 bases at J, with 13 bases in the middle. The CDR3 reads CASRSSAGGYTF. CDR3 sequence (DNA): TGTGCCAGCAGAAGCTCCGCAGGGGGCTACACCTTC.

Only a few counts were recorded for this clone. This chain's CDR3 is CAWSAGVGYEQYF. The CDR3 nucleotides are TGTGCCTGGAGCGCGGGGGTTGGCTACGAGCAGTACTTC. V gene TRBV30 combines with J gene TRBJ2-7; 7 bases agree with TRBD2. This CDR3 has 13 amino acids. Germline CDR1 is GTSNPN and CDR2 is SVGIG (reference sequence). The ends lost 3 bases at V and 3 bases at J; junction bases unmatched: 5.

The V gene is TRBV5-1, the J gene TRBJ2-5; 9 bases are a match to TRBD2. J lost 4 bases, V lost 5 bases, and 9 bases had no gene match. CDR3 length: 15 residues. Germline V gene lookup returns CDR1 SGHRS and CDR2 YFSETQ. The CDR3 region is CASSAGGEGGETQYF. In nucleotides, the CDR3 is TGCGCCAGCAGTGCGGGAGGGGAAGGTGGAGAGACCCAGTACTTC.

The chain employs TRBV10-3 and TRBJ1-6, with D uncertain. The CDR3 contains 14 residues. The germline V and J ends were trimmed by 3 bases and 6 bases, with 9 bases remaining between them. Germline CDR1 reads ENHRY; CDR2 reads SYGVKD. The CDR3 DNA reads as TGTGCCATCAGTGAACGGGAAAGTAATTCACCCCTCCACTTT. Translation: CAISERESNSPLHF.

This rearrangement joins TRBV2 to TRBJ2-1, with a possible D match to TRBD2 (6 bases). The CDR3 totals 14 residues. Trimming removed 3 bases from V and 5 bases from J, with 11 bases in between. The germline V gene has CDR1 SNHLY and CDR2 FYNNEI. CDR3: CASSETRTNNEQFF. CDR3 nucleotides: TGTGCCAGCAGTGAGACACGGACTAACAATGAGCAGTTCTTC.

In the case of this clone: Other DNA sequences in this sample translate to the same CDR3. The rearrangement joins TRBV30 to TRBJ2-3, with TRBD2 matching 11 bases. This CDR3 has 15 residues. In germline, CDR1 is GTSNPN, CDR2 SVGIG (reference sequence). J lost 4 bases, V lost 0 bases, and 3 bases had no gene match. The CDR3 bases are TGTGCCTGGAGTGTTCTAGCGGGAGGCCCAGATACGCAGTATTTT. It codes for CAWSVLAGGPDTQYF.

J is TRBJ1-2 and V is TRBV30; D is ambiguous. The CDR3 is made up of 15 amino acids. The germline gives CDR1 GTSNPN, CDR2 SVGIG (reference sequence). V was pared by 4 bases and J by 3 bases, with 18 bases between. The CDR3 DNA reads TGTGCCTGGACCCGATCAGGAGGGTTCGACTATGGCTACACCTTC. Amino acid sequence: CAWTRSGGFDYGYTF.

This rearrangement joins TRBV19 to TRBJ1-2; D gene ambiguous. The CDR3 is made up of 17 amino acids. From germline, CDR1 is LNHDA and CDR2 SQIVND (reference sequence). Trimming removed 7 bases from V and 8 bases from J, with 29 bases in between. The chain's CDR3 is CASTTAGSVGKMEGYTF. CDR3 nucleotide sequence: TGTGCCAGTACCACCGCTGGGTCCGTCGGGAAGATGGAAGGCTACACCTTC.

V is TRBV7-3 and J is TRBJ2-3; no clear D. The V end lost 0 bases, the J end lost 2 bases, and 15 bases lay between the germline ends. CDR3 length: 17 amino acids. CDR1 is SGHTA and CDR2 is FQGTGA in the germline V gene. CDR3 sequence: CASSLTGRVSATDTQYF. CDR3 in DNA: TGTGCCAGCAGCTTAACGGGTCGGGTCTCGGCCACAGATACGCAGTATTTT.

V usage is TRBV10-3 and J usage is TRBJ2-3; 7 positions match TRBD2. Germline CDR1 is ENHRY and CDR2 is SYGVKD. This CDR3 region has 15 residues. V lost 6 bases, J lost 3 bases, and 9 bases stayed unmatched. The CDR3 DNA reads as TGTGCCATCAGGGGGAGCGGGGTTTTGACAGATACGCAGTATTTT. Protein product: CAIRGSGVLTDTQYF.

Points on this clone: The identical CDR3 is also encoded by other nucleotide sequences in the sample. The chain employs TRBV5-4 and TRBJ1-6, with D tentatively TRBD1 (5 bases). The germline gives CDR1 SGHNT, CDR2 YYREEE (reference sequence). The CDR3 is made up of 13 amino acids. Between the trimmed V and J ends, which lost 0 bases and 8 bases, there was a span of 6 bases. CDR3 DNA sequence: TGTGCCAGCAGCTTGGAAGGGGATTCACCCCTCCACTTT. This encodes CASSLEGDSPLHF.

The chain couples TRBV6-5 to TRBJ2-7, with TRBD2 matching 7 bases. The CDR3 has 15 amino acids. The junction had 8 bases not matched to a gene; V was cut back by 2 bases and J by 4 bases. Germline V gene data show CDR1 as MNHEY and CDR2 as SVGAGI. CDR3 nucleotide sequence: TGTGCCAGCAGTTACGCCGCGGGAGTACAGTACGAGCAGTACTTC. As protein: CASSYAAGVQYEQYF.

A few counts support this clone. The gene calls are TRBV3-1 (or the pseudogene TRBV3-2) and TRBJ1-2, with D tentatively TRBD1 (5 bases). The CDR3 has 14 amino acids. Trimming left V 1 base short and J 6 bases short, with 12 bases between. Germline CDR1 and CDR2: LGHDT and YNNKEL (reference sequence). This chain's CDR3 is CASSQGSAGNGYTF. CDR3 nucleotides: TGTGCCAGCAGCCAAGGGTCGGCAGGGAATGGCTACACCTTC.

The V and J genes are TRBV6-6 and TRBJ1-1; TRBD1 aligns across 8 bases. The junction had 14 bases not matched to a gene; V was cut back by 5 bases and J by 6 bases. This CDR3 spans 16 amino acids. CDR1 and CDR2 (germline): MNHNY, SVGAGI (reference sequence). The CDR3 reads CASSQRWAGGASEAFF. DNA of the CDR3: TGTGCCAGCAGTCAACGATGGGCAGGGGGCGCATCTGAAGCTTTCTTT.

This chain uses TRBV7-2 with TRBJ1-2; possible D gene TRBD1, 6 bases. The CDR3 sequence is 15 residues long. From germline, CDR1 is SGHTA and CDR2 FQGNSA. Trimming removed 6 bases at V and 0 bases at J, with 14 bases between. The CDR3: CASRETGVTNYGYTF. For the CDR3, the DNA is TGTGCCAGCAGAGAGACAGGAGTCACTAACTATGGCTACACCTTC.

The V gene is TRBV18, the J gene TRBJ1-4; 8 bases agree with TRBD1. The V and J ends lost 3 bases and 8 bases, in that order; junction bases with no gene match: 8. CDR1 and CDR2 from the germline V gene are KGHSH and LQKENI. CDR3 length: 15 amino acids. This chain's CDR3 is CASSPAWGQEEKLFF. DNA for the CDR3: TGTGCCAGCTCACCGGCCTGGGGACAGGAAGAAAAACTGTTTTTT.

This clone has more than one count but fewer than ten. CDR3 amino acids: CASFDRVGEKLFF. Here the CDR3 DNA reads TGTGCCAGTTTCGACAGGGTGGGGGAAAAACTGTTTTTT. The rearrangement joins TRBV12-3 or TRBV12-4 to TRBJ1-4, with 7 bases lining up with TRBD1. V trimming: 9 bases; J trimming: 8 bases; junction bases outside the gene matches: 9. The CDR3 has 13 amino acids.